Reported below is one T cell receptor (beta chain). The antigen remains unidentified. CDR1 and CDR2 (germline): SGHRS, YFSETQ. This CDR3 has 15 amino acids. Between the trimmed V and J ends, which lost 4 bases and 2 bases, there was a span of 15 bases. Amplification used 60 Vbeta primers and 13 Jbeta primers. Measured with immunoSEQ multiplex PCR; TCRdb has only the in-frame clones, and not every one. Here the sample spans 100,000 to 150,000 clones, 80% being singletons. This sample stems from a study of cytomegalovirus exposure and HLA in healthy donors. Looking at the study overall: Genotyping showed about 80% of hundreds of donors falling in the Caucasian-associated ancestry cluster.

Regarding the study as a whole: There were several of the most significant clusters that appeared linked to common viral pathogens in a later analysis. Researchers catalogued roughly 150 TCR beta chains as cytomegalovirus-associated. One variant, a missense change in DCLRE1C, was linked in a later analysis to TCR beta V- and J-gene trimming.

This chain links TRBV5-1 with TRBJ2-5; D is possibly TRBD1 (5 bases). The source is a man aged 30 to 39 in good health and CMV-seropositive. The sample consisted of PBMCs. As DNA, the CDR3 is TGCGCCAGCAGCGGCATAGGGGCCCTACAAGAGACCCAGTACTTC. Translated: CASSGIGALQETQYF. Drawing the rest from reference TRBV5-1 and TRBJ2-5, the complete variable domain is KAGVTQTPRYLIKTRGQQVTLSCSPISGHRSVSWYQQTPGQGLQFLFEYFSETQRNKGNFPGRFSGRQFSNSRSEMNVSTLELGDSALYLCASSGIGALQETQYFGPGTRLLVL.